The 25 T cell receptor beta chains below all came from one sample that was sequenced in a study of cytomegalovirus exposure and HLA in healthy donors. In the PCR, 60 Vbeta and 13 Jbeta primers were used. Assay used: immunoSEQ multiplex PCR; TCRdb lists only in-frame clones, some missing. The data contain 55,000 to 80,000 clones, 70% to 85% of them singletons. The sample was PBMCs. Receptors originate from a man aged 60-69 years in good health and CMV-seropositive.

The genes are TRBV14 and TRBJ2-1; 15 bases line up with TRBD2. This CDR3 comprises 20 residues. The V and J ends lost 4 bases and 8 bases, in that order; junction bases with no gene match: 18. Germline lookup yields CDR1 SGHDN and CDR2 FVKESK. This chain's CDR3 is CASSPKPGTSGGTVAYEQFF. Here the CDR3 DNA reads TGTGCCAGCAGCCCCAAACCCGGGACTAGCGGGGGGACCGTGGCCTATGAGCAGTTCTTC.

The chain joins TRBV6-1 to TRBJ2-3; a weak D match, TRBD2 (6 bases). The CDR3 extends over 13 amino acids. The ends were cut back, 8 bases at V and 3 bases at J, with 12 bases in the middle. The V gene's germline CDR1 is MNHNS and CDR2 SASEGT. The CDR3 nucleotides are TGTGCCAGCGAGCTGGCGGGGACAGATACGCAGTATTTT. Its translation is CASELAGTDTQYF.

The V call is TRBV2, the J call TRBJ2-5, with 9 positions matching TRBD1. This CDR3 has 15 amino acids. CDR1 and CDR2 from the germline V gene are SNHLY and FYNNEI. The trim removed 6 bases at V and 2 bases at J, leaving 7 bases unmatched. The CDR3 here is CASRRDRAIQETQYF. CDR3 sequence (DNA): TGTGCCAGCAGGAGGGACAGGGCGATACAAGAGACCCAGTACTTC.

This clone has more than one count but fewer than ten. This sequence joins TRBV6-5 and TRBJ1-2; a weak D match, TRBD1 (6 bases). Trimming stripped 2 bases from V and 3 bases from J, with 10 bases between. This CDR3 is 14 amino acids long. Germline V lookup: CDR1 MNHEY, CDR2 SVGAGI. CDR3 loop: CASSYRDTYYGYTF. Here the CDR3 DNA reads TGTGCCAGCAGTTACCGGGACACATACTATGGCTACACCTTC.

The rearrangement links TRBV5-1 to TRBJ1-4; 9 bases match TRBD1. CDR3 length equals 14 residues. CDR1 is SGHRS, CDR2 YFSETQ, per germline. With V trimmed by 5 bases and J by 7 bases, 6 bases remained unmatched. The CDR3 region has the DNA TGCGCCAGCAGTTATGGACAGGGGTTTGAAAAACTGTTTTTT. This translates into CASSYGQGFEKLFF.

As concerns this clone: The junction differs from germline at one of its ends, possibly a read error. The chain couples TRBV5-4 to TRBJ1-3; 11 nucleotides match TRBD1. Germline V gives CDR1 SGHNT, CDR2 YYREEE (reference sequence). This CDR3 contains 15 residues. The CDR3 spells CANSAGQGAGNTIYF. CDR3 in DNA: TGTGCCAACAGCGCGGGACAGGGGGCTGGAAACACCATATATTTT.

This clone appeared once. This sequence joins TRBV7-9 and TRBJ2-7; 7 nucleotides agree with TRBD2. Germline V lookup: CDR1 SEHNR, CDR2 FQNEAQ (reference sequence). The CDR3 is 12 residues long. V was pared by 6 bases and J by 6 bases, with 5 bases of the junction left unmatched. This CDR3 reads CASSLSGGEQYF. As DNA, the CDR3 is TGTGCCAGCAGTCTTTCGGGGGGCGAGCAGTACTTC. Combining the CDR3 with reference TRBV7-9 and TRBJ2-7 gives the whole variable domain DTGVSQNPRHKITKRGQNVTFRCDPISEHNRLYWYRQTLGQGPEFLTYFQNEAQLEKSRLLSDRFSAERPKGSFSTLEIQRTEQGDSAMYLCASSLSGGEQYFGPGTRLTVT.

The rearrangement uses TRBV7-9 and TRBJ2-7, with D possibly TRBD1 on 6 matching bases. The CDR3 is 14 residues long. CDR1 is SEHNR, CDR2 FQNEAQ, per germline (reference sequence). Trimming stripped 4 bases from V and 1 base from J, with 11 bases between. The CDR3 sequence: CASSSRTESYEQYF. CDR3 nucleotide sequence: TGTGCCAGCAGCTCACGGACAGAATCCTACGAGCAGTACTTC.

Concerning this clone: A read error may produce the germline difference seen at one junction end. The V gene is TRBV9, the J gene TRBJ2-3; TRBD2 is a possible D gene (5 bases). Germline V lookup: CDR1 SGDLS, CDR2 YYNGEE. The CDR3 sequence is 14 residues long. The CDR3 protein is CASSVAASRDTQYF. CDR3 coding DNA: TGTGCCAGCAGCGTAGCGGCTAGCAGAGATACGCAGTATTTT.

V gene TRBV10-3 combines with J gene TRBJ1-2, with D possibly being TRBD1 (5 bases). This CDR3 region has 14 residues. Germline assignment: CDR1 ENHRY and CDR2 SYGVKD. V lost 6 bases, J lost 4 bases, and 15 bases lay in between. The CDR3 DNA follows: TGTGCCATCAGGAGTGGGGGGGAAAGCTATGGCTACACCTTC. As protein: CAIRSGGESYGYTF.

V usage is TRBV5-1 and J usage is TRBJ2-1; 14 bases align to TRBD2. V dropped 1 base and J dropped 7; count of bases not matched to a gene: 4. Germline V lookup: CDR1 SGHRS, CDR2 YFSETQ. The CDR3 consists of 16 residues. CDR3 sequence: CASSLHGTSGSNEQFF. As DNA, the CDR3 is TGCGCCAGCAGCTTGCATGGGACTAGCGGGAGTAATGAGCAGTTCTTC.

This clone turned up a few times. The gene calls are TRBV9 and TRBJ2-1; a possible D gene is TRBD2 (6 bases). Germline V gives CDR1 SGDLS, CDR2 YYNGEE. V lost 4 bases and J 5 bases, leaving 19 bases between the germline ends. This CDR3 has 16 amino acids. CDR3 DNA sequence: TGTGCCAGCAGCCCCTACGGAGGGAACTCGAACAATGAGCAGTTCTTC. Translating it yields CASSPYGGNSNNEQFF.

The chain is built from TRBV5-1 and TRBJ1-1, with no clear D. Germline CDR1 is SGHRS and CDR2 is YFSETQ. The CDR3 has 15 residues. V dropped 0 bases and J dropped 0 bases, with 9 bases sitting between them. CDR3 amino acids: CASSLGTLMNTEAFF. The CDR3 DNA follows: TGCGCCAGCAGCTTGGGCACTCTAATGAACACTGAAGCTTTCTTT.

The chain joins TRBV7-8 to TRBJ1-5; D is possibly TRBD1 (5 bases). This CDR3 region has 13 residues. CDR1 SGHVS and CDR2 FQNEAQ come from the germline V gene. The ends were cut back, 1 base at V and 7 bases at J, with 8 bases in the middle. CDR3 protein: CASSLERGQPQHF. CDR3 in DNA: TGTGCCAGCAGCTTAGAAAGGGGCCAGCCCCAGCATTTT. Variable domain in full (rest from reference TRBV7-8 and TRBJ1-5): GAGVSQSPRYKVAKRGQDVALRCDPISGHVSLFWYQQALGQGPEFLTYFQNEAQLDKSGLPSDRFFAERPEGSVSTLKIQRTQQEDSAVYLCASSLERGQPQHFGDGTRLSIL.

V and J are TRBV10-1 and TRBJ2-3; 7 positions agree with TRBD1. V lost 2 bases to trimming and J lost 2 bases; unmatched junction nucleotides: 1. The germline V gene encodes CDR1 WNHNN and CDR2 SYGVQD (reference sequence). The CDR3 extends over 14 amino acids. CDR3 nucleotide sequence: TGCGCCAGCAGTGAGGACAGGGTCACAGATACGCAGTATTTT. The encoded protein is CASSEDRVTDTQYF.

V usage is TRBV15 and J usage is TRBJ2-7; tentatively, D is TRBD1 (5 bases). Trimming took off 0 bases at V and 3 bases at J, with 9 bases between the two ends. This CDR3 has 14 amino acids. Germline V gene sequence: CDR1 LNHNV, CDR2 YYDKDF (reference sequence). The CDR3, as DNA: TGTGCCACCAGCAGAGACAGGGCGCGCTACGAGCAGTACTTC. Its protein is CATSRDRARYEQYF.

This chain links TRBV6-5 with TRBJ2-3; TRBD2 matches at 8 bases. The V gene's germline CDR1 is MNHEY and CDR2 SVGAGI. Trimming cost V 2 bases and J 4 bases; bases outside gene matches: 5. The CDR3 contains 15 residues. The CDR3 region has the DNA TGTGCCAGCAGTTACGGGACTAGTCGTGCAGATACGCAGTATTTT. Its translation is CASSYGTSRADTQYF.

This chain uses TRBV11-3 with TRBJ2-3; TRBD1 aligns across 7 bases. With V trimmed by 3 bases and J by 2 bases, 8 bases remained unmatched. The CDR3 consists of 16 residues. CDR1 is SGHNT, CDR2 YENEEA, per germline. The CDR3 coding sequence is TGTGCCAGCAGCTTCAGACAGGGACGGAACACAGATACGCAGTATTTT. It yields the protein CASSFRQGRNTDTQYF. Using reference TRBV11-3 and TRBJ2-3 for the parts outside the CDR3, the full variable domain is EAGVVQSPRYKIIEKKQPVAFWCNPISGHNTLYWYLQNLGQGPELLIRYENEEAVDDSQLPKDRFSAERLKGVDSTLKIQPAELGDSAVYLCASSFRQGRNTDTQYFGPGTRLTVL.

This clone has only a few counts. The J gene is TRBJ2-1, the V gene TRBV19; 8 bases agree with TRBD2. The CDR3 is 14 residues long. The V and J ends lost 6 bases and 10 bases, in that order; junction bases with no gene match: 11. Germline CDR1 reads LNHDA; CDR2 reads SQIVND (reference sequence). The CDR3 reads CASRASGSPPEQFF. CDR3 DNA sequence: TGTGCCAGTAGAGCTAGCGGGTCTCCTCCCGAGCAGTTCTTC.

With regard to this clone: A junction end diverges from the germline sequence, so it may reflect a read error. Here the CDR3 DNA reads TGTGCCAGCAGTGAACCGACAGGGGGCGCGAGGTTGAGCTTT. Its protein product is CASSEPTGGARLSF. The V call is TRBV6-1, the J call TRBJ1-4; 10 bases line up with TRBD1. The CDR3 sequence is 14 residues long. CDR1 and CDR2 (germline): MNHNS, SASEGT.

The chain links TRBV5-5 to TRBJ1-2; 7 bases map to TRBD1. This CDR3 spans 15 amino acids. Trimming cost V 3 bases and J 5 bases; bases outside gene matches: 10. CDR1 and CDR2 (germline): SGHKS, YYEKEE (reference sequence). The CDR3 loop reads CASSSEPPTGYGYTF. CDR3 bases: TGTGCCAGCAGCTCGGAACCCCCGACAGGGTATGGCTACACCTTC.

CDR3 residues: CASILGTENTEAFF. CDR3 sequence (DNA): TGTGCCAGCATCCTTGGGACAGAGAACACTGAAGCTTTCTTT. The chain employs TRBV2 and TRBJ1-1, with 7 bases that match TRBD1. The CDR3 extends over 14 amino acids. Germline V gene sequence: CDR1 SNHLY, CDR2 FYNNEI. The V gene end was trimmed by 7 bases and the J gene end by 1 base; junction bases not matched to a gene: 6.

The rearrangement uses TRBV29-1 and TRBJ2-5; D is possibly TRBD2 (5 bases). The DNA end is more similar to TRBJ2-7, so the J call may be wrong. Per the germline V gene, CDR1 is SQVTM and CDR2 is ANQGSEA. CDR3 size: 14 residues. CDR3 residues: CSVGGEGSSYEQYF. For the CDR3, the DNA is TGCAGCGTGGGTGGTGAGGGAAGCTCCTACGAGCAGTACTTC.

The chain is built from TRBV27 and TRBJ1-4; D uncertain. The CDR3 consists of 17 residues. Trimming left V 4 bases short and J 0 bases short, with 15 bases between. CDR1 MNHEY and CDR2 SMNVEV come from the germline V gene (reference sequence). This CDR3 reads CASSSRGRGATNEKLFF. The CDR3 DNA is TGTGCCAGCAGTTCCCGAGGACGGGGAGCAACTAATGAAAAACTGTTTTTT.

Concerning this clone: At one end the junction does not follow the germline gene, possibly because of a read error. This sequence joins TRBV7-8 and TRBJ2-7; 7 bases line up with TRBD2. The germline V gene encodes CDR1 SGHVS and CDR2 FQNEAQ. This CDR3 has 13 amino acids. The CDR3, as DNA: TGTGCCAGCAGCTTAGAAGCGGGACCGCCTTTTAACTTC. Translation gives CASSLEAGPPFNF.